The 22 T cell receptor beta chains below come from one sample, sequenced in a study of T cell changes during pregnancy in multiple sclerosis. The data were produced by immunoSEQ multiplex PCR, yet TCRdb's version contains in-frame clones alone and is incomplete. The data contain about 39,000 clones, around 93% of them singletons. Sequences were derived from CD4+ T cells from peripheral blood mononuclear cells, sampled after pregnancy. Receptor source: a female donor with multiple sclerosis, enrolled in a pregnancy study.

This clone was seen only a few times. The rearrangement joins TRBV5-1 to TRBJ2-1; 7 positions match TRBD1. This CDR3 is 15 amino acids long. After removal of 4 bases from V and 2 bases from J, the junction contained 6 bases not matched to a gene. The germline V gene has CDR1 SGHRS and CDR2 YFSETQ. CDR3 residues: CASSHRQGAYNEQFF. CDR3 DNA sequence: TGCGCCAGCAGCCACAGACAGGGAGCCTACAATGAGCAGTTCTTC.

The chain carries TRBV25-1 and TRBJ2-7, with 9 bases lining up with TRBD1. Germline lookup yields CDR1 MGHDK and CDR2 SYGVNS. The J segment lost 4 bases and the V segment lost 5 bases, leaving 9 bases of the junction unmatched. This CDR3 spans 15 amino acids. This chain's CDR3 is CASSRGTGTTYEQYF. CDR3 sequence (DNA): TGTGCCAGCAGTAGGGGGACAGGGACGACTTACGAGCAGTACTTC.

J is TRBJ1-5 and V is TRBV6-1; D remains unclear. V dropped 7 bases and J dropped 7 bases, with 14 bases sitting between them. Germline V gene data show CDR1 as MNHNS and CDR2 as SASEGT. The CDR3 consists of 13 residues. Written as DNA, the CDR3 is TGTGCCAGCAATACAGCCCCGGGGCAGCCCCAGCATTTT. Its translation is CASNTAPGQPQHF.

The chain is built from TRBV30 and TRBJ2-2; 7 positions match TRBD2. Per the germline V gene, CDR1 is GTSNPN and CDR2 is SVGIG (reference sequence). The ends lost 8 bases at V and 4 bases at J; junction bases unmatched: 19. This CDR3 is built from 17 residues. The CDR3, as DNA: TGTGCCAGAAGGCGGGGGTTGGGGTGGTGGGTCACCGGGGAGCTGTTTTTT. This sequence encodes CARRRGLGWWVTGELFF.

V is TRBV9 and J is TRBJ2-5; 10 bases are a match to TRBD2. The germline CDR1 and CDR2 sequences are SGDLS and YYNGEE. The CDR3 loop spans 14 amino acids. Losses at the gene ends were 3 bases for V and 6 bases for J; bases not matched to a gene: 5. The CDR3: CASSASGGRKTQYF. The DNA of the CDR3 is TGTGCCAGCAGCGCTAGCGGGGGACGGAAGACCCAGTACTTC.

The chain carries TRBV5-4 and TRBJ2-5; TRBD2 agrees at 14 bases. CDR1 is SGHNT, CDR2 YYREEE, per germline (reference sequence). This CDR3 contains 14 residues. V shed 7 bases and J 5 bases; nucleotides not matched to a gene: 4. CDR3 sequence reads: CASGRTSGGETQYF. The CDR3 coding sequence is TGTGCCAGCGGGAGGACTAGCGGGGGGGAGACCCAGTACTTC. Complete variable domain (other parts from reference TRBV5-4 and TRBJ2-5): ETGVTQSPTHLIKTRGQQVTLRCSSQSGHNTVSWYQQALGQGPQFIFQYYREEENGRGNFPPRFSGLQFPNYSSELNVNALELDDSALYLCASGRTSGGETQYFGPGTRLLVL.

This clone showed up just a few times. The chain uses TRBV6-5 and TRBJ2-1; 11 positions match TRBD1. The V gene end was trimmed by 0 bases and the J gene end by 7 bases; junction bases not matched to a gene: 2. The CDR3 totals 15 residues. Germline CDR1 and CDR2: MNHEY and SVGAGI. This CDR3 is CASSYSRDRGNEQFF. DNA of the CDR3: TGTGCCAGCAGTTACTCTAGGGACAGGGGGAATGAGCAGTTCTTC.

This clone was seen a single time. V and J are TRBV9 and TRBJ2-7, with TRBD1 matching 10 bases. Trimming took 3 bases from V and 5 from J; bases not matched to a gene: 23. CDR3 size: 20 residues. Germline V gene sequence: CDR1 SGDLS, CDR2 YYNGEE. CDR3 sequence (DNA): TGTGCCAGCAGCGCAGAGGGCTCCGGGACAGGGGACGGCCGCCCCCACGAGCAGTACTTC. Protein sequence: CASSAEGSGTGDGRPHEQYF.

The chain joins TRBV2 to TRBJ2-5; possible D gene TRBD1, 6 bases. This CDR3 is 13 amino acids long. Deletions cut 5 bases from V and 3 bases from J, with 10 bases between. Germline lookup yields CDR1 SNHLY and CDR2 FYNNEI. The CDR3 is CASSQTGKETQYF. The CDR3 DNA sequence: TGTGCCAGCAGTCAGACAGGAAAAGAGACCCAGTACTTC.

The chain employs TRBV5-4 and TRBJ1-6, with D tentatively TRBD1 (6 bases). Between the trimmed V and J ends, which lost 0 bases and 5 bases, there was a span of 12 bases. The germline CDR1 and CDR2 sequences are SGHNT and YYREEE (reference sequence). CDR3 length: 16 residues. The CDR3 region has the DNA TGTGCCAGCAGCTTGGCCGGGACACAAAATAATTCACCCCTCCACTTT. Encoded protein: CASSLAGTQNNSPLHF.

V gene TRBV7-2 combines with J gene TRBJ1-5; 7 bases align to TRBD1. Germline loops: CDR1 SGHTA, CDR2 FQGNSA. Trimming at V came to 1 base and at J to 4 bases, leaving 7 bases not matched to a gene. CDR3 size: 16 residues. This CDR3 is CASSLGGLQGNQPQHF. CDR3 sequence (DNA): TGTGCCAGCAGCTTAGGGGGATTACAGGGGAATCAGCCCCAGCATTTT.

CDR3 in DNA: TGTGCCAGCAGCTTAACGGACAGAAACTATGGCTACACCTTC. Protein: CASSLTDRNYGYTF. The chain employs TRBV7-6 and TRBJ1-2; D may be TRBD1 (6 bases). Germline CDR1 reads SGHVS; CDR2 reads FNYEAQ. V lost 2 bases and J 2 bases, leaving 9 bases between the germline ends. The CDR3 loop spans 14 amino acids.

The V gene is TRBV7-8, the J gene TRBJ2-3; a weak D match, TRBD1 (5 bases). The CDR3 has 17 amino acids. CDR1 is SGHVS and CDR2 is FQNEAQ in the germline V gene. Trimming stripped 1 base from V and 0 bases from J, with 14 bases between. CDR3 bases: TGTGCCAGCAGCTTAGAACAGGCAAAAATTAGCACAGATACGCAGTATTTT. Protein: CASSLEQAKISTDTQYF.

The chain employs TRBV29-1 and TRBJ1-5, with D possibly TRBD1 on 6 matching bases. This CDR3 spans 14 amino acids. Trimming took off 6 bases at V and 0 bases at J, with 12 bases between the two ends. Germline CDR1 reads SQVTM; CDR2 reads ANQGSEA. CDR3 nucleotides: TGCAGCGTCCGGGACAAGGGTAGCAATCAGCCCCAGCATTTT. This codes for CSVRDKGSNQPQHF. Based on the CDR3 plus reference TRBV29-1 and TRBJ1-5, the full variable domain is SAVISQKPSRDICQRGTSLTIQCQVDSQVTMMFWYRQQPGQSLTLIATANQGSEATYESGFVIDKFPISRPNLTFSTLTVSNMSPEDSSIYLCSVRDKGSNQPQHFGDGTRLSIL.

This chain connects TRBV29-1 to TRBJ2-7; TRBD1 matches at 8 bases. This CDR3 has 12 amino acids. CDR1 is SQVTM, CDR2 ANQGSEA, per germline. With 5 bases clipped from V and 4 bases from J, the junction kept 4 bases outside the gene matches. The CDR3 loop reads CSVTGQAYEQYF. For the CDR3, the DNA is TGCAGCGTTACGGGACAGGCTTACGAGCAGTACTTC.

This clone appeared once. This chain's CDR3 is CSVSDSYEQYF. For the CDR3, the DNA is TGCAGCGTTTCAGACAGCTACGAGCAGTACTTC. V is TRBV29-1 and J is TRBJ2-7; D is possibly TRBD1 (5 bases). Trimming removed 5 bases at V and 3 bases at J, with 8 bases between. This CDR3 is built from 11 residues. Germline CDR1 is SQVTM and CDR2 is ANQGSEA.

V and J are TRBV7-3 and TRBJ2-3; TRBD2 aligns across 10 bases. Germline CDR1 reads SGHTA; CDR2 reads FQGTGA. This CDR3 spans 14 amino acids. Trimming cost V 4 bases and J 5 bases; bases outside gene matches: 3. CDR3 loop: CASSSSGGGDTQYF. The CDR3 DNA reads as TGTGCCAGCAGCTCGAGCGGGGGGGGAGATACGCAGTATTTT. Based on the CDR3 plus reference TRBV7-3 and TRBJ2-3, the full variable domain is GAGVSQTPSNKVTEKGKYVELRCDPISGHTALYWYRQSLGQGPEFLIYFQGTGAADDSGLPNDRFFAVRPEGSVSTLKIQRTERGDSAVYLCASSSSGGGDTQYFGPGTRLTVL.

The rearrangement uses TRBV6-5 and TRBJ1-3, with D possibly TRBD1 on 5 matching bases. V was trimmed by 10 bases and J by 0 bases, leaving 16 bases between them. Germline V lookup: CDR1 MNHEY, CDR2 SVGAGI. The CDR3 sequence is 15 residues long. The CDR3 here is CATIRDRASGNTIYF. DNA of the CDR3: TGTGCCACCATACGAGACAGAGCCTCTGGAAACACCATATATTTT.

The V gene is TRBV11-1, the J gene TRBJ2-5; D not resolved. The germline V and J ends were trimmed by 1 base and 1 base, with 7 bases remaining between them. This CDR3 contains 14 residues. Germline CDR1 SGHAT, CDR2 FQDESV (reference sequence). CDR3 nucleotides: TGTGCCAGCAGCTTAGGTTCCGTCCAAGAGACCCAGTACTTC. This codes for CASSLGSVQETQYF.

The chain carries TRBV27 and TRBJ2-7; 7 bases line up with TRBD1. V was clipped by 0 bases and J by 3 bases; unmatched bases: 8. CDR1 MNHEY and CDR2 SMNVEV come from the germline V gene (reference sequence). The CDR3 length is 16 residues. The CDR3 loop is CASSLSRQGVRYEQYF. CDR3 nucleotide sequence: TGTGCCAGCAGTTTATCTCGGCAGGGGGTGCGCTACGAGCAGTACTTC.

This chain joins TRBV7-8 and TRBJ2-1; 12 nucleotides agree with TRBD2. Germline CDR1 reads SGHVS; CDR2 reads FQNEAQ. V was clipped by 5 bases and J by 12 bases; unmatched bases: 8. CDR3 length equals 14 residues. CDR3 DNA: TGTGCCAGCAGCCCGGGACTAGCGGGCCCGGGGCAGTTCTTC. Protein: CASSPGLAGPGQFF.

V usage is TRBV2 and J usage is TRBJ1-5, with TRBD1 identical over 7 bases. Germline values: CDR1 SNHLY, CDR2 FYNNEI. V shed 4 bases and J 3 bases; nucleotides not matched to a gene: 6. The CDR3 has 15 amino acids. CDR3 nucleotides: TGTGCCAGCAGTGTACTACAGGGGAACAATCAGCCCCAGCATTTT. Translating gives CASSVLQGNNQPQHF.